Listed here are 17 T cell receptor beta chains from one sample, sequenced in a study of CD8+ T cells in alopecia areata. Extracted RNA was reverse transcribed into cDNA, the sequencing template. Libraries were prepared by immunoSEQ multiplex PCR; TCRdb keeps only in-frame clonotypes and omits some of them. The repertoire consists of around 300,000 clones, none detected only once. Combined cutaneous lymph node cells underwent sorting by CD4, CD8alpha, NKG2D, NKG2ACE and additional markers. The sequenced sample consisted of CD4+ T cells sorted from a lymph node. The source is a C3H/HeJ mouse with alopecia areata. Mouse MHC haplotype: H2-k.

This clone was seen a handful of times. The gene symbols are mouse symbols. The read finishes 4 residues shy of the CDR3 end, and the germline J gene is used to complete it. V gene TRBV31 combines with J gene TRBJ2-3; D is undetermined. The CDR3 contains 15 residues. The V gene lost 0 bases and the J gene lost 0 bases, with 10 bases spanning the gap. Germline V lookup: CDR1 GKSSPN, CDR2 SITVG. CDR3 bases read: TGTGCCTGGAGTCTAGGCAGGTCGAGTGCAGAA. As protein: CAWSLGRSSAE. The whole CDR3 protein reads CAWSLGRSSAETLYF.

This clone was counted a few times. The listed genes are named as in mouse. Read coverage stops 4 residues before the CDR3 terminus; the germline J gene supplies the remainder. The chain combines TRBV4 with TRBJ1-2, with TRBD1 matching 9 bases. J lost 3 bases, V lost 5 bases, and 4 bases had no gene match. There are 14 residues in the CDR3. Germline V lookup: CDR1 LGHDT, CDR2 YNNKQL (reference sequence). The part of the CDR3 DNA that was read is TGTGCCAGCAGCCACAGGGGGCTGGACTCC. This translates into CASSHRGLDS. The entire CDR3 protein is CASSHRGLDSDYTF.

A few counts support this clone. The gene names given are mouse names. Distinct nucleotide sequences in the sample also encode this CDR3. Partial CDR3 DNA: TGTGCCAGCAGTGAGCAGGGCAGTGCAGAA. Translating it yields CASSEQGSAE. The CDR3 in its entirety is CASSEQGSAETLYF. The V gene is TRBV13-3, the J gene TRBJ2-3, with D possibly being TRBD1 (5 bases). With the read ending 4 residues before the CDR3 end, the germline J gene is used to fill in that end. The germline V gene encodes CDR1 NNHDY and CDR2 SYVADS. The CDR3 is 14 residues long. With 2 bases removed from V and 0 bases from J, the gap between germline ends came to 7 bases.

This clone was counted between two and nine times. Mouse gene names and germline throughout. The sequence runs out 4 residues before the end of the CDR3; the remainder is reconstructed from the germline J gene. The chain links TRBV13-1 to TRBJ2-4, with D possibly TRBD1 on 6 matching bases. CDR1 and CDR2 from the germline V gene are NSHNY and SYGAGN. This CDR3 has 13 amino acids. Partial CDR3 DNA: TGTGCCAGCAGTGGGGGACAAATAAAC. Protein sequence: CASSGGQIN. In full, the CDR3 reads CASSGGQINTLYF.

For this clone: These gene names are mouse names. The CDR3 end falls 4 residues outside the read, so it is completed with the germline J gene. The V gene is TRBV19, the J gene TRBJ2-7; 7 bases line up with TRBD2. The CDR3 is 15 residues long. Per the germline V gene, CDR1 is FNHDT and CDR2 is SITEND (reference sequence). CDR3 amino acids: CASSIRGWGSYEQYF. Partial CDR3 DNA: TGTGCCAGCAGTATTCGAGGCTGGGGGTCATAT. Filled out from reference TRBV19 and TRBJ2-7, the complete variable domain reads GGIITQTPKFLIGQEGQKLTLKCQQNFNHDTMYWYRQDSGKGLRLIYYSITENDLQKGDLSEGYDASREKKSSFSLTVTSAQKNEMAVFLCASSIRGWGSYEQYFGPGTRLTVL.

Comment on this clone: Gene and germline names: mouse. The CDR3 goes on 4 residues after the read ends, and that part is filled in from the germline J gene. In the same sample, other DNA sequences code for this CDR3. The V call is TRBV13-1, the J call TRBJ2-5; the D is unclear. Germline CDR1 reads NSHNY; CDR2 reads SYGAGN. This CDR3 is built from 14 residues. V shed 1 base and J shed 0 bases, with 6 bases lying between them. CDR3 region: CASSDSGNQDTQYF. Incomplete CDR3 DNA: TGTGCCAGCAGTGATTCTGGTAACCAAGAC.

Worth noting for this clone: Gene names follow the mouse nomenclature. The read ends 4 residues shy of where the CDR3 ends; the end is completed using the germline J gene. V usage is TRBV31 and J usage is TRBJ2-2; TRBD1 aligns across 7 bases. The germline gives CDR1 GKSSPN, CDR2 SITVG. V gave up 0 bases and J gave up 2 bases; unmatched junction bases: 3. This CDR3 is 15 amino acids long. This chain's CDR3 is CAWSLDRENTGQLYF. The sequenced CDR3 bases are TGTGCCTGGAGTCTAGACAGGGAGAACACCGGG.

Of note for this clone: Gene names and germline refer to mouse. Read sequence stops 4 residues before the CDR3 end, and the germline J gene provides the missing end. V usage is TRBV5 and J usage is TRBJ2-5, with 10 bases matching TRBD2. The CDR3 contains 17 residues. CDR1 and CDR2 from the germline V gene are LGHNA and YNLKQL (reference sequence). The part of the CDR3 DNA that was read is TGTGCCAGCAGCCAAGAGGGGAAGTTGGGACTGGGGGAC. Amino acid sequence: CASSQEGKLGLGD. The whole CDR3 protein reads CASSQEGKLGLGDTQYF.

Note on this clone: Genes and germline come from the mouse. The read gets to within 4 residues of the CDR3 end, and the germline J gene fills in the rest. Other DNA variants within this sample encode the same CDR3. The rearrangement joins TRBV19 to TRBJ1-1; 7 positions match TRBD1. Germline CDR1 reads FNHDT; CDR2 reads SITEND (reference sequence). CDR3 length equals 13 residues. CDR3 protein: CASSTTGDTEVFF. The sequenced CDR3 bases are TGTGCCAGCAGTACCACAGGGGATACA.

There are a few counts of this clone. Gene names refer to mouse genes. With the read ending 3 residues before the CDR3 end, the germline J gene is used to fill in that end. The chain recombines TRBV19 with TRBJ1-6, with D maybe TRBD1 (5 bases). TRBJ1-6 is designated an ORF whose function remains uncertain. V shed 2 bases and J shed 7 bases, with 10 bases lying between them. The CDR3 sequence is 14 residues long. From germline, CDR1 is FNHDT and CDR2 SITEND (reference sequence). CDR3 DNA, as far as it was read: TGTGCCAGCAGTATCCGGGGGGAAAATTCGCCC. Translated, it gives CASSIRGENSP. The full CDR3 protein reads CASSIRGENSPLYF.

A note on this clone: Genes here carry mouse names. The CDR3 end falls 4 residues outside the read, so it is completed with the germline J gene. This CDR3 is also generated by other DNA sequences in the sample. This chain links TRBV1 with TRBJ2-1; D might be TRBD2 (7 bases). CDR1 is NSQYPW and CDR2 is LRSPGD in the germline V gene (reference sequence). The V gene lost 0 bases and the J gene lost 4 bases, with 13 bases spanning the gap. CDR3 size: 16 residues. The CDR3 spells CTCSADVGGGYAEQFF. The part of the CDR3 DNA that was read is TGCACCTGCAGTGCAGATGTAGGGGGGGGTTATGCT.

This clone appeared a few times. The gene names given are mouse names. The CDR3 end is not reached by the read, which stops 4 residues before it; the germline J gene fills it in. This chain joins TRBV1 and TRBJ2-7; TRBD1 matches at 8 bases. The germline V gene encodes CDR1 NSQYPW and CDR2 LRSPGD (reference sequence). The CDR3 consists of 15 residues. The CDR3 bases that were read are TGCACCTGCAGTGCAGTGGGAGACAGGGGAGAT. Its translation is CTCSAVGDRGD. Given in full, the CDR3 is CTCSAVGDRGDEQYF.

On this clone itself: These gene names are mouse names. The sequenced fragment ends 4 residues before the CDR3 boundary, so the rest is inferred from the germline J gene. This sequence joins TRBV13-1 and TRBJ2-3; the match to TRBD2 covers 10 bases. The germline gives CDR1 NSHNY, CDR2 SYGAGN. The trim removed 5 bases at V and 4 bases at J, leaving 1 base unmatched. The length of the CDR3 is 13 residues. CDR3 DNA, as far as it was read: TGTGCCAGCAGGGGACTGGGGCCAGAA. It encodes CASRGLGPE. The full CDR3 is CASRGLGPETLYF.

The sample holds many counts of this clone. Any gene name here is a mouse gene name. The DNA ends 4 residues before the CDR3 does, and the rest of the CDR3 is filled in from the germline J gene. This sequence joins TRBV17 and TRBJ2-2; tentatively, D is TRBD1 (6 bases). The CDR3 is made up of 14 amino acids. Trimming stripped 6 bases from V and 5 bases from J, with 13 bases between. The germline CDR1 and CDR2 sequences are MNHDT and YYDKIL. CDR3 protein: CASSPGQKTGQLYF. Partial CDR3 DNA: TGTGCTAGCAGCCCGGGACAAAAAACCGGG.

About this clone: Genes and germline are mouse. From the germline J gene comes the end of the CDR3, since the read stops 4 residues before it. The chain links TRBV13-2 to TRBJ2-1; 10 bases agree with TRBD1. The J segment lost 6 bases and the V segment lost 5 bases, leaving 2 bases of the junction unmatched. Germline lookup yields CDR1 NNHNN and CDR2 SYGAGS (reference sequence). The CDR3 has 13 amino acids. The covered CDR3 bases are TGTGCCAGCGGGGGGACAGGGGTTGCT. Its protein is CASGGTGVA. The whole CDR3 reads CASGGTGVAEQFF.

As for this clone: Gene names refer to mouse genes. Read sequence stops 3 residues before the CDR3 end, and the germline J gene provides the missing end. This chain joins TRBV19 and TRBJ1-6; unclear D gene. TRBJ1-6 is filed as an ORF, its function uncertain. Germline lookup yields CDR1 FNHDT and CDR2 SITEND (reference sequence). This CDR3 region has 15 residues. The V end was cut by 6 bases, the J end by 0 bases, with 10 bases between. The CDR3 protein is CASTHDNSYNSPLYF. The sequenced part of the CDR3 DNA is TGTGCCAGCACCCATGACAATTCCTATAATTCGCCC.

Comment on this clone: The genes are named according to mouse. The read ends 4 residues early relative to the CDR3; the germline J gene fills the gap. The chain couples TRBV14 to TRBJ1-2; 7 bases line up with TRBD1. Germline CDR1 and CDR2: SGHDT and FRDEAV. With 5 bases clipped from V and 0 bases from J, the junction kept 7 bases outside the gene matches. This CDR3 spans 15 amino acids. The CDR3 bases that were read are TGTGCCAGCAGCCTCACAGGGGAGCCAAACTCC. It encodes CASSLTGEPNS. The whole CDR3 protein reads CASSLTGEPNSDYTF.